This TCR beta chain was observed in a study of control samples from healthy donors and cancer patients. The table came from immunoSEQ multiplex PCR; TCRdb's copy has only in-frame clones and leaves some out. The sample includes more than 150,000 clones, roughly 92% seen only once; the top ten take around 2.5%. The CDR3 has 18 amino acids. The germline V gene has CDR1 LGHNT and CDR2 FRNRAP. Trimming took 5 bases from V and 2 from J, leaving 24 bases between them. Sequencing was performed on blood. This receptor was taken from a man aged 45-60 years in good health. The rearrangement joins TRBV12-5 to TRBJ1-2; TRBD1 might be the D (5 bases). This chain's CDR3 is CASGVGRGRRRRNYGYTF. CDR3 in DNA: TGTGCTAGTGGTGTAGGGAGGGGCCGCCGACGGAGAAACTATGGCTACACCTTC.